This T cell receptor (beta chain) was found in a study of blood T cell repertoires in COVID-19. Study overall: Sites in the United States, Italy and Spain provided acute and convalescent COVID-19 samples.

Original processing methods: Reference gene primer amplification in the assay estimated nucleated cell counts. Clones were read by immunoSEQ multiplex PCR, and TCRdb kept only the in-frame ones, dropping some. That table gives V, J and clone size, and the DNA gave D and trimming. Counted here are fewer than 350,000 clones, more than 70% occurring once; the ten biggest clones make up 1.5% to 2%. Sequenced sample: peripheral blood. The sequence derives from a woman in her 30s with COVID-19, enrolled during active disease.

Here the CDR3 DNA reads TGTGCCAGCAGCCGCGACAGGGGTGGTGAAAAACTGTTTTTT. This encodes CASSRDRGGEKLFF. The chain combines TRBV27 with TRBJ1-4; 8 bases align to TRBD1. The CDR3 runs to 14 residues. Losses at the gene ends were 6 bases for V and 7 bases for J; bases not matched to a gene: 7. Germline CDR1 reads MNHEY; CDR2 reads SMNVEV (reference sequence).